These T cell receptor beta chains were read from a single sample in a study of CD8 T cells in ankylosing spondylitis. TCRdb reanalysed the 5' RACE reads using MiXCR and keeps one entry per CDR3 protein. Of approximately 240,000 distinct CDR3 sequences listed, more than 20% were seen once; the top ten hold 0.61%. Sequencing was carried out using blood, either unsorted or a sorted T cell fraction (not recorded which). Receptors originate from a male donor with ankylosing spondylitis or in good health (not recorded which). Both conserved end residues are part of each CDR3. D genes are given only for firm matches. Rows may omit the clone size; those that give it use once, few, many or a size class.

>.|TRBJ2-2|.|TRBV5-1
CASSGGTANTGELFF
TGCGCCAGCAGCGGGGGGACAGCGAACACCGGGGAGCTGTTTTTT
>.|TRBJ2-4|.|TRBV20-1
CSARGLLGKGAKNIQYF
TGCAGTGCTAGAGGTCTTCTTGGGAAGGGGGCCAAAAACATTCAGTACTTC
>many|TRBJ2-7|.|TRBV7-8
CASSLGTNFYEQYF
TGTGCCAGCAGCCTGGGGACGAATTTCTACGAGCAGTACTTC
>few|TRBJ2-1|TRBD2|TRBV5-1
CASSYQAGGLNEQFF
TGCGCCAGCAGCTACCAAGCGGGGGGCCTAAATGAGCAGTTCTTC
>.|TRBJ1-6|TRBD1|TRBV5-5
CASSWGISTGRNSPLHF
TGTGCCAGCAGCTGGGGAATATCGACAGGGAGAAATTCACCCCTCCACTTT
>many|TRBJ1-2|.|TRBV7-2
CASSFPPRLGYTF
TGTGCCAGCAGCTTTCCCCCCAGGCTTGGCTACACCTTC
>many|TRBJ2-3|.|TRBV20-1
CSASPLQGYTDTQYF
TGCAGTGCTTCGCCTCTCCAGGGTTACACAGATACGCAGTATTTT
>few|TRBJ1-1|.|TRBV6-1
CASNLHGGANTEAFF
TGTGCCAGCAACCTTCATGGGGGGGCGAACACTGAAGCTTTCTTT
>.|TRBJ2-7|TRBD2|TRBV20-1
CSATGTSGGGSYEQYF
TGCAGTGCTACCGGGACTAGCGGGGGGGGCTCCTACGAGCAGTACTTC
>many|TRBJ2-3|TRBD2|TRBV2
CASSAQGAGGPDTQYF
TGTGCCAGCAGTGCCCAGGGAGCGGGGGGGCCAGATACGCAGTATTTT
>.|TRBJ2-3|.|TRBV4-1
CASSQGGGGIDTQYF
TGCGCCAGCAGCCAAGGGGGAGGGGGCATAGATACGCAGTATTTT
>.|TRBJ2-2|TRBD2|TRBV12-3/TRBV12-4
CASSPAGGPTGELFF
TGTGCCAGCAGCCCTGCGGGGGGGCCCACCGGGGAGCTGTTTTTT
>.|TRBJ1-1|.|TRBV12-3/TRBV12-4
CASSSQLGGYTEAFF
TGTGCCAGCAGTTCCCAACTCGGAGGTTACACTGAAGCTTTCTTT
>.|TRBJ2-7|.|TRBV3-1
CASSQIQGEQYF
TGTGCCAGCAGCCAAATCCAGGGGGAGCAGTACTTC
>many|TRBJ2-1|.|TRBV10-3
CAISEAGRAYEQFF
TGTGCCATCAGTGAGGCAGGACGGGCCTATGAGCAGTTCTTC
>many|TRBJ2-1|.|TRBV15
CATSRGGGAQLFFNEQFF
TGTGCCACCAGCAGGGGAGGCGGGGCCCAACTATTTTTTAATGAGCAGTTCTTC
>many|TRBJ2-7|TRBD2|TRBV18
CASSPGTSGGAGAYEQYF
TGTGCCAGCTCACCAGGGACTAGCGGGGGGGCCGGAGCCTACGAGCAGTACTTC
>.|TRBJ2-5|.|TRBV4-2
CASSQADSQYF
TGTGCCAGCAGCCAAGCGGATAGTCAGTACTTC
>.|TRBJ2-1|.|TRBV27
CASGKSPGGTNEQFF
TGTGCCAGCGGGAAGAGCCCAGGCGGCACCAATGAGCAGTTCTTC
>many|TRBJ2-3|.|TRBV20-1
CSARDEPRAGGGDTQYF
TGCAGTGCTAGAGATGAGCCCCGGGCAGGGGGAGGAGATACGCAGTATTTT
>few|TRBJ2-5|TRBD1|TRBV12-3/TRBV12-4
CASSYRGKETQYF
TGTGCCAGCAGTTACAGGGGAAAAGAGACCCAGTACTTC
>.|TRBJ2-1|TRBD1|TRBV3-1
CASSHDRGWDNEQFF
TGTGCCAGCAGCCACGACAGGGGATGGGACAATGAGCAGTTCTTC
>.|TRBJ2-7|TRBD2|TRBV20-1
CSAERSGGARYEQYF
TGCAGTGCCGAACGGAGCGGGGGGGCCAGATACGAGCAGTACTTC
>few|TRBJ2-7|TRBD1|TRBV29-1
CSVNDRGLDEQYF
TGCAGCGTCAATGACAGGGGGCTGGACGAGCAGTACTTC
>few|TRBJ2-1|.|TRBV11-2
CASSNYFSYNEQFF
TGTGCCAGCAGTAACTACTTCTCCTACAATGAGCAGTTCTTC
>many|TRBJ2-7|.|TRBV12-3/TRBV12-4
CASSHGRVNEQYF
TGTGCCAGCAGTCACGGGCGGGTGAACGAGCAGTACTTC
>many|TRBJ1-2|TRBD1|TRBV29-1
CSATGTDNYGYTF
TGCAGCGCTACCGGGACAGATAACTATGGCTACACCTTC
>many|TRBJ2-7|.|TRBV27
CASSLEERAQAYEQYF
TGTGCCAGCAGTTTAGAAGAGCGGGCCCAGGCCTACGAGCAGTACTTC